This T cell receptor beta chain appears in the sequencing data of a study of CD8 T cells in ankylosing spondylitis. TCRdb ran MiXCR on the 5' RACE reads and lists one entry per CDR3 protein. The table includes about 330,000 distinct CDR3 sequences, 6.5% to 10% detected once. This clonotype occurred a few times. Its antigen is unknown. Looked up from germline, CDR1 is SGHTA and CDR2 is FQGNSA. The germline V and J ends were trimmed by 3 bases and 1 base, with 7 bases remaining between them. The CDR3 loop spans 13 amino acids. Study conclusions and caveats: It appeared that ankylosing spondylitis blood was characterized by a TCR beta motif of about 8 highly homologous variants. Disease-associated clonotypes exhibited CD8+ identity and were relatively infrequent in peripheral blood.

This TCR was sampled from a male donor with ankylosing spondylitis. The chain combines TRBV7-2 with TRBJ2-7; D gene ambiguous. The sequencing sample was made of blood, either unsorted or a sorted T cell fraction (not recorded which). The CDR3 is CASSFGPSYEQYF. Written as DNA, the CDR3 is TGTGCCAGCAGCTTTGGTCCGTCCTACGAGCAGTACTTC.